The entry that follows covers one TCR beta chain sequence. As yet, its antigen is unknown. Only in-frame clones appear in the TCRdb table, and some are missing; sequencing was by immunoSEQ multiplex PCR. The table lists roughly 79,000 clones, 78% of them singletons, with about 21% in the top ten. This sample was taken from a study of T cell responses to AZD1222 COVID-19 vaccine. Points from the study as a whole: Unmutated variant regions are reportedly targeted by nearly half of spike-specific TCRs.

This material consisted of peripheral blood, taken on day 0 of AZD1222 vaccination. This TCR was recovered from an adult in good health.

CDR3 residues: CASHRLAGDPDTQYF. CDR3 in DNA: TGTGCCTCCCATAGGCTAGCGGGAGACCCAGATACGCAGTATTTT. The V and J genes are TRBV30 and TRBJ2-3; 10 bases align to TRBD2. Trimming at V came to 7 bases and at J to 4 bases, leaving 11 bases not matched to a gene. Germline assignment: CDR1 GTSNPN and CDR2 SVGIG (reference sequence). The CDR3 covers 15 residues.